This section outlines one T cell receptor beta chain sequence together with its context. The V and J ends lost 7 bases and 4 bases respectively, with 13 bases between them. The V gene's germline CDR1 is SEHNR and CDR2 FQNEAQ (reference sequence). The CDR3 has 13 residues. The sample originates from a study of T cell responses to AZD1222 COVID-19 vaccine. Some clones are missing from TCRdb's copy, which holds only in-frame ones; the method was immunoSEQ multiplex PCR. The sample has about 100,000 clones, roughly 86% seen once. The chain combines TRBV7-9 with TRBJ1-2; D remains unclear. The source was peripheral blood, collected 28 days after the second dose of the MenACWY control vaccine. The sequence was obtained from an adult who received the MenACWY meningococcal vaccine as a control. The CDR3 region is CASTQGWGYGYTF. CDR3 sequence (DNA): TGTGCCAGCACCCAAGGGTGGGGCTATGGCTACACCTTC. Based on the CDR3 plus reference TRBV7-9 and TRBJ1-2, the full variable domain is DTGVSQNPRHKITKRGQNVTFRCDPISEHNRLYWYRQTLGQGPEFLTYFQNEAQLEKSRLLSDRFSAERPKGSFSTLEIQRTEQGDSAMYLCASTQGWGYGYTFGSGTRLTVV.